The rows below give T cell receptor beta chains drawn from one sample of a study of STAT3 mutations in large granular lymphocyte leukemia. Assay: immunoSEQ multiplex PCR; the TCRdb copy retains only in-frame clones and omits some. The data show some 17,000 clones, about 83% seen once. Sample: peripheral blood mononuclear cells. Receptors were obtained from a man between 50 and 59 years old with T-cell large granular lymphocyte leukemia. Some clones in this sample may be carry-over from other donors' samples. CDR3s include the opening cysteine and the closing phenylalanine or tryptophan. A D gene is named only where the DNA matches it firmly. Clone size, where shown, is once, few, many, or a class for clones that have expanded.

abundance	v_gene	d_gene	j_gene	CDR3aa	CDR3nt
NA	TRBV15	NA	TRBJ1-2	CATSEPREGPYGYTF	TGTGCCACCAGCGAGCCGAGAGAAGGCCCCTATGGCTACACCTTC
NA	TRBV6-6	TRBD1	TRBJ2-5	CASSDRTGAETQYF	TGTGCCAGCAGCGACCGGACAGGGGCAGAGACCCAGTACTTC
NA	TRBV11-2	TRBD1	TRBJ1-3	CASSLQGAAGNTIYF	TGTGCCAGCAGCCTACAGGGGGCTGCTGGAAACACCATATATTTT
NA	TRBV6-5	NA	TRBJ2-6	CASRPHDSGANVLTF	TGTGCCAGCAGACCCCACGACTCTGGGGCCAACGTCCTGACTTTC
NA	TRBV19	TRBD1	TRBJ1-5	CASSKGQGPQPQHF	TGTGCCAGTAGTAAGGGACAGGGGCCCCAGCCCCAGCATTTT
once	TRBV7-9	TRBD2	TRBJ2-5	CASSPPGAGGPETQYF	TGTGCCAGCAGCCCCCCCGGGGCGGGAGGGCCAGAGACCCAGTACTTC
NA	TRBV13	NA	TRBJ2-3	CASSLGPLTDTQYF	TGTGCCAGCAGCTTGGGACCACTCACAGATACGCAGTATTTT
NA	TRBV6-6	TRBD2	TRBJ2-3	CASSYHSGGSTDTQYF	TGTGCCAGCAGTTATCATAGCGGGGGGAGCACAGATACGCAGTATTTT
NA	TRBV5-6	NA	TRBJ2-7	CASSAPMEGSYEQYF	TGTGCCAGCAGCGCCCCGATGGAGGGCTCCTACGAGCAGTACTTC
NA	TRBV27	NA	TRBJ1-5	CASRLIGGDQPQHF	TGTGCCAGCAGGCTGATTGGGGGTGATCAGCCCCAGCATTTT